The following is a TCR beta chain sequence with its context. The antigen is undetermined. The sample comes from a study of memory CD4+ T cells and cytomegalovirus serostatus. Whole-study context: Healthy Belgian adult donors included about nine CMV-positive and 24 CMV-negative people. General study points: Suggested: most of the CMV-linked TCR signature lies in CD4+ memory cells.

V was cut by 8 bases and J by 3 bases, with 14 bases left in between. This CDR3 region has 14 residues. CDR1 is MNHNS and CDR2 is SASEGT in the germline V gene. TCRdb's copy holds only in-frame clones and misses some; the assay was immunoSEQ multiplex PCR. Of under 50,000 clones in the sample, about 73% were seen once. Single viable CD3+CD4+CD8-CD45RO+ cells were sorted as the memory CD4+ T cells. Serum IgG to CMV pp150, pp28, p38 and p52 defined serostatus. The clonotype comes from an adult in good health and CMV-seronegative. The chain uses TRBV6-1 and TRBJ1-3; D unclear. Sequencing was performed on memory CD4+ T cells from blood. The CDR3 bases are TGTGCCAGCTCCACAGATCCTATTGGAAACACCATATATTTT. Protein product: CASSTDPIGNTIYF.